The present T cell receptor beta chain was sequenced within a study of blood T cells in healthy people across ages. Regarding the study as a whole: Strong correlation linked observed beta diversity and percent naive T cells. The recorded TCR beta diversity per million T cells decreased in a roughly linear manner with age.

Germline V gene lookup returns CDR1 DFQATT and CDR2 SNEGSKA (reference sequence). The CDR3 is 13 amino acids. The use of a sample-barcoded 5' primer and a J-beta primer mix characterized a second PCR of about 6 to 11 cycles. TCRdb itself ran the 5' RACE reads through MiXCR, one entry per CDR3 protein. The sample records 650,000 to 1,000,000 distinct CDR3 sequences, about 46% being singletons. About this clonotype itself: Its antigen remains unidentified.

The chain employs TRBV20-1 and TRBJ2-3; 8 bases agree with TRBD1. The sequence was collected from an elderly man in good health. Sequences were obtained from blood. The CDR3 DNA is TGCAGCCCTACTGAGGACAGGGCAGATACGCAGTATTTT. Its translation is CSPTEDRADTQYF.